This T cell receptor (beta chain) was found in a study of cytomegalovirus exposure and HLA in healthy donors (dated by TCRdb to about 2017). Study-wide context: According to an earlier analysis of 450 to 650 of the donors, some 180 million T cells yielded 95 million to 140 million unique TCR beta sequences and approximately 300 Gb of sequence data. HLA typing covered class I and class II loci at four-digit resolution. A later genetic analysis used genome-wide SNP genotypes for about three fifths of the 666 donors, treating that subset as a discovery cohort. To predict cytomegalovirus infection status, the study brought together high-throughput TCR immunosequencing, statistical association of individual TCRs with disease status, and machine learning. To study patterns of TCR occurrence, a later analysis re-analyzed previously published TCR beta repertoires from hundreds of donors and added high-resolution HLA genotyping. The genetic ancestry cluster associated with self-reported Caucasian donors included over 65% of the approximately 430 genotyped donors. Among about 410 genotyped donors of the cohort, an average of approximately 200,000 unique TCR beta nucleotide sequences was sequenced per donor, of which about 19% were non-productive. All discovery cohort repertoires had been generated on a single sequencing platform. The aim of the study was to test whether cataloging public T cell receptors could identify signatures of past pathogen exposure. Donor age, sex, ethnicity and CMV serostatus were compiled together with the repertoire data. Besides the first cohort of approximately 670 subjects, a separate validation cohort made up of 120 or so different subjects was used. An early release covering about 600 HLA-typed donors comprised about 310 gigabases of sequencing data and some 79 million unique TCR sequences. Roughly 5 DR-DQ haplotypes were handled as single units for association and clustering because linkage in the cohort was strong. The later analysis used no new phenotypic data to find candidate immune exposures, relying instead on TCR beta sequences and their occurrence across donors. Typing coverage differed by locus: A, B, C, DRB1 and DQB1 were typed in roughly 629-630 donors, DQA1 in about 550, DPA1 in 600 to 610, and DPB1 in 472. The study profiled the T cell repertoires of 666 subjects by immunosequencing and related them to cytomegalovirus serostatus. An earlier analysis of 587 of the donors used high-throughput TCR beta sequencing to judge whether each TCR beta V gene segment behaved as functional or pseudogenic.

Libraries were prepared through the immunoSEQ multiplex PCR assay. The multiplex PCR relied on a mix of 60 forward primers for TCR Vbeta segments and 13 reverse primers for TCR Jbeta segments. The CDR3 region of rearranged TCR beta genes was amplified from genomic DNA with a multiplex PCR assay. Amplified TCR beta libraries were sequenced as 87-base-pair reads on the Illumina HiSeq System. Concerning the study's data processing: A later analysis counted about 80 million unique TCR beta chains across the 666 repertoires, and 10 million to 11 million of these chains were shared by at least two donors. Raw reads were error-corrected and collapsed into unique sequences with a nearest-neighbor algorithm that merged closely related sequences to remove PCR and sequencing errors. V, D and J gene segments were assigned by aligning CDR3 sequences to IMGT reference sequences. Each retained sequence needed at least a six-nucleotide match to both a V gene segment and a J gene segment. Rearrangements were called productive when the CDR3 lacked stop codons and stayed in frame with V and J; all others were non-productive. Following IMGT convention, CDR3 was defined as the stretch from the second conserved V-encoded cysteine to the conserved J-encoded phenylalanine. The earlier analysis of 450 to 750 of the donors excluded any sequence lacking an unambiguous match to a single V gene segment. An earlier analysis of over 450 of the donors classified V segments as functional when productive rearrangements were above 56.7% and as segregating when the standard deviation between donors was above 5%. A statistical classification framework was built to diagnose cytomegalovirus status from the catalog of TCR beta chain sequences. A later analysis assigned V and J genes by comparing TCR nucleotide sequences with IMGT/GENE-DB human TR gene sequences. The TCRdist pipeline was used in a later analysis to assign CDR3 sequences and most-parsimonious VDJ recombination scenarios. In a later analysis, every TCR beta chain was defined by the combination of its CDR3 amino acid sequence and its V-gene family, and reads without a unique V-gene family were dropped. To address suspected cross-contamination and a sequencing artifact, a later analysis removed a few hundred highly shared, low-generation-probability nucleotide sequences. For each public chain, a later analysis derived a clonal expansion index from normalized ranks of inferred template counts within each repertoire. A later analysis computed generation probabilities with a VDJ recombination model fitted to out-of-frame rearrangements, and checked the results against IGoR. Hypergeometric tests were used in a later analysis to score TCR-TCR, TCR-HLA and TCR-CMV co-occurrence, with a repertoire-size bias correction applied to the TCR pairs. A later analysis estimated false discovery rates by permuting HLA or CMV assignments 20 times. In a later analysis, co-occurring TCRs were grouped with DBSCAN, and TCRdist sequence similarity was added when clustering was performed within HLA-allele-positive subsets. Co-occurrence clustering excluded repertoires with fewer than 30,000 or more than 120,000 public chains, plus five with anomalous nucleotide sharing. The immuneACCESS repertoire file appears here via TCRdb, limited to in-frame rearrangements. These files lack a portion of the clones; in checked studies, under half of the deficit traces to unresolved V genes, and the cause of the others is not known. That table furnishes V, J and clone size, whereas the DNA furnished D and trimming. This sample has over 150,000 clones in its table, and roughly 85% of those were observed once. Roughly 2% of the sample rests with the top ten.

On this clone itself: The antigen this receptor binds is unknown. The input lacks base qualities; no much larger clone sits a single base away.

The cohort consisted of 600 to 700 healthy bone marrow donors. Cohort members were all nominally healthy when sampled, although unrecorded immune exposures were likely present. The donor was CMV seronegative and belonged to the group of 352 seronegative cohort members. Every donor gave a peripheral blood sample, and the peripheral blood mononuclear cells from that sample were used for TCR beta sequencing. Genomic DNA was extracted from the blood cell samples with the Qiagen DNeasy Blood Extraction Kit. Relative to germline, V is 4 bases shorter and J is 1 base shorter, with 5 bases between their ends. Its CDR3 holds 13 amino acids, cysteine through phenylalanine. Only the CDR3 portion is preserved as DNA: 39 bases, with reading frame beginning at the first base. CDR1 and CDR2, per the germline V gene, are SGHRS and YFSETQ. The paper as a whole reports these results and caveats: This cohort had only TCR beta chains sequenced, and the lack of alpha or paired-chain data limited which features could be detected. About 17 rarely observed V segments, including chromosome 9 orphons, were excluded from the earlier analysis of approximately 500 of the donors because counts were too low. A later analysis found that TCR association rates varied across HLA loci, with DRB1 alleles showing the most associated TCRs and HLA-C alleles the fewest. The authors suggested that the approach could potentially be extended to other disease states and immunological phenotypes. Linkage disequilibrium might explain the correlated functional status among segregating V segments, but an unknown experimental factor could not be ruled out. A further reported finding was that TCR beta sequences accurately predicted the HLA-A and HLA-B alleles for most subjects in the first cohort. Because some donors lacked HLA typing at each locus, the association tests relied only on the typed subset. In a later analysis, HLA-associated TCR beta chains were found to be more clonally expanded and to have lower generation probabilities than equally common non-associated chains. The classifier was reported to diagnose cytomegalovirus status with high specificity and sensitivity in both the original and validation cohorts. When HLA alleles, especially DR and DQ, strongly co-occurred, TCR associations were difficult to assign to individual alleles. Most TCR sequences were seen in very few donors, while some public TCRs were found in many individuals. Some IMGT-functional V segments, including TRBV6-2 and TRBV6-3, could not be told apart with the 87-base-pair reads, so those segments were excluded. The sequencing pipeline was judged likely to have produced a cluster of highly shared sequence variants as a technical artifact. Roughly uniform sequencing depth across donors was assumed in presence/absence analyses, although this assumption may not hold. In a later genetic analysis, fewer N-insertions in productive TCRs were reported among donors in an Asian-associated ancestry cluster than the approximately 710-donor mean. A total of about 180 TCR beta chains were listed by the study as associated with cytomegalovirus. In a later genetic analysis, a missense DCLRE1C variant was associated with V-gene and J-gene trimming of TCR beta chains, and the association was replicated in an independent cohort. According to a later analysis, parvovirus B19, influenza, CMV and Epstein-Barr virus appeared linked to several top co-occurrence clusters. In an earlier analysis of 587 of the donors, most TCR beta V segments appeared in productive rearrangements about 90% or about 30% of the time, broadly matching IMGT annotations. Most CMV-associated TCR beta chains appeared to be HLA-restricted in a later analysis, and the HLA associations seemed to be driven largely by CMV exposure. The only immune exposure information available for the cohort was CMV serostatus. In a later analysis, over 15,000 TCR beta sequences were associated with specific HLA alleles at a false discovery rate of 0.05. In vitro tests confirmed that a few of the cytomegalovirus-associated TCR beta chains recognize cytomegalovirus antigens.

Here the chain combines TRBV5-1 and TRBJ2-2; the D gene cannot be resolved reliably. The receptor was isolated from a man in his forties or fifties in good health and CMV-seronegative. The sequenced sample consisted of PBMCs. For the CDR3, the sequence is CASSVENTGELFF. The DNA reads as follows: TGCGCCAGCAGCGTAGAGAACACCGGGGAGCTGTTTTTT.